These 12 T cell receptor beta chains originate from one sample sequenced in a study of CD8 T cells in ankylosing spondylitis. In TCRdb, the 5' RACE reads were re-called with MiXCR into one record per CDR3 protein. The table has nearly 350,000 distinct CDR3 sequences, roughly 15% seen once. Sequencing used blood, either unsorted or a sorted T cell fraction (not recorded which). The receptors were sampled from a male donor with ankylosing spondylitis or in good health (not recorded which).

This clonotype was seen repeatedly, ten times or more. The chain carries TRBV10-3 and TRBJ2-2, with D maybe TRBD2 (5 bases). Germline V lookup: CDR1 ENHRY, CDR2 SYGVKD. The V end lost 5 bases, the J end lost 7 bases, and 8 bases lay between the germline ends. This CDR3 has 12 amino acids. The chain's CDR3 is CAISSGSGELFF. The CDR3 DNA reads as TGTGCCATCAGTAGCGGAAGCGGGGAGCTGTTTTTT.

The chain has TRBV27 and TRBJ2-2; TRBD2 matches 7 bases. CDR1 and CDR2 from the germline V gene are MNHEY and SMNVEV (reference sequence). The CDR3 contains 16 residues. J was trimmed by 4 bases and V by 5 bases; bases with no gene match: 10. CDR3 in DNA: TGTGCCAGCAGTGGGTTAGCGGGCCGTGGCACCGGGGAGCTGTTTTTT. This encodes CASSGLAGRGTGELFF.

CDR3 amino acids: CASKFGTDPVGEYF. CDR3 coding DNA: TGTGCCAGCAAGTTCGGGACAGATCCGGTGGGGGAGTACTTC. The V gene is TRBV27, the J gene TRBJ2-7; 7 positions match TRBD1. Germline CDR1 MNHEY, CDR2 SMNVEV (reference sequence). This CDR3 spans 14 amino acids. V lost 7 bases and J lost 11; bases outside the gene matches: 17.

This clonotype was counted between two and nine times. The chain links TRBV5-8 to TRBJ1-6; D perhaps matches TRBD1 (6 bases). The CDR3 loop spans 16 amino acids. Germline CDR1 SGHTS, CDR2 YDEGEE. Trimming stripped 3 bases from V and 3 bases from J, with 13 bases between. The CDR3 is CASSWGGGLYNSPLHF. The CDR3 bases are TGTGCCAGCAGCTGGGGCGGGGGCCTCTATAATTCACCCCTCCACTTT.

The chain carries TRBV5-1 and TRBJ2-5, with D perhaps matching TRBD2 (6 bases). The CDR3 sequence is 16 residues long. Germline V gives CDR1 SGHRS, CDR2 YFSETQ. Trimming cost V 0 bases and J 1 base, with 13 bases left between them. Here the CDR3 reads CASSLAASVRQETQYF. The CDR3 DNA reads as TGCGCCAGCAGCTTGGCGGCTAGCGTACGCCAAGAGACCCAGTACTTC.

The V and J genes are TRBV7-2 and TRBJ2-7; no clear D gene. The germline V and J ends were trimmed by 0 bases and 2 bases, with 11 bases remaining between them. Per the germline V gene, CDR1 is SGHTA and CDR2 is FQGNSA. The CDR3 has 15 residues. The CDR3 here is CASSLATIGPYEQYF. CDR3 coding DNA: TGTGCCAGCAGCTTAGCGACAATAGGCCCCTACGAGCAGTACTTC.

The chain links TRBV5-1 to TRBJ2-7; 10 nucleotides line up with TRBD2. The CDR3 extends over 13 amino acids. V gave up 5 bases and J gave up 6 bases; unmatched junction bases: 5. From germline, CDR1 is SGHRS and CDR2 YFSETQ. The CDR3 nucleotides are TGCGCCAGCAGTCCTAGCGGGAGAGTCGAGCAGTACTTC. This gives the protein CASSPSGRVEQYF.

This clonotype occurred a few times. This chain uses TRBV20-1 with TRBJ1-6; D might be TRBD1 (5 bases). This CDR3 has 14 amino acids. Germline-derived CDR1 and CDR2 are DFQATT and SNEGSKA (reference sequence). V was shortened by 6 bases and J by 6 bases, with 15 bases between the two germline ends. CDR3 protein: CSAQDGGSNSPLHF. In nucleotides, the CDR3 is TGCAGTGCCCAGGACGGGGGGTCTAATTCACCCCTCCACTTT.

The chain couples TRBV28 to TRBJ2-3, with 10 bases aligning to TRBD1. The CDR3 loop spans 16 amino acids. Unmatched junction bases numbered 9, after V lost 7 bases and J lost 2 bases. CDR1 is MDHEN, CDR2 SYDVKM, per germline. CDR3 bases: TGTGCCAGCACCACTACGACAGGGGGCCCCACAGATACGCAGTATTTT. This gives the protein CASTTTTGGPTDTQYF.

This clonotype turned up a few times. This rearrangement joins TRBV4-1 to TRBJ1-1, with no clear D. CDR1 is MGHRA, CDR2 YSYEKL, per germline. The CDR3 has 15 residues. The V and J ends lost 0 bases and 5 bases respectively, with 13 bases between them. The CDR3 DNA follows: TGCGCCAGCAGCCAAGATGCGGGTATGAGTACTGAAGCTTTCTTT. Its translation is CASSQDAGMSTEAFF.

This clonotype was counted at least ten times. The V call is TRBV6-1, the J call TRBJ1-5, with D perhaps matching TRBD1 (6 bases). Germline CDR1 is MNHNS and CDR2 is SASEGT. The germline V and J ends were trimmed by 7 bases and 2 bases, with 9 bases remaining between them. This CDR3 comprises 13 residues. CDR3 coding DNA: TGTGCCAGCATCCGGACAGGCAATCAGCCCCAGCATTTT. Amino acid sequence: CASIRTGNQPQHF.

The J gene is TRBJ1-1, the V gene TRBV6-4; 7 nucleotides line up with TRBD1. There are 12 residues in the CDR3. From germline, CDR1 is MRHNA and CDR2 SNTAGT. Trimming at V came to 8 bases and at J to 10 bases, leaving 10 bases not matched to a gene. CDR3 region: CASGTGERVAFF. Written as DNA, the CDR3 is TGTGCCAGCGGAACAGGGGAACGGGTAGCTTTCTTT.